Following are 24 T cell receptor beta chains from one sample sequenced in a study of T cell changes during pregnancy in multiple sclerosis. TCRdb's copy holds only in-frame clones and misses some; the assay was immunoSEQ multiplex PCR. The data show about 8,500 clones, nearly 90% seen once. The starting material was CD8+ T cells from peripheral blood mononuclear cells, obtained in the first trimester of pregnancy. The receptors stem from a female donor in good health, enrolled as a control in a pregnancy study.

The chain couples TRBV9 to TRBJ2-7; 7 bases are shared with TRBD1. The CDR3 spans 13 residues. Trimming took 4 bases from V and 5 from J; bases not matched to a gene: 6. Looked up from germline, CDR1 is SGDLS and CDR2 is YYNGEE. CDR3 sequence reads: CASSPRDSHEQYF. DNA for the CDR3: TGTGCCAGCAGCCCCCGGGACAGTCACGAGCAGTACTTC.

The V call is TRBV7-9, the J call TRBJ2-3; D not certain. The CDR3 consists of 16 residues. Trimming took 5 bases from V and 5 from J, leaving 20 bases between them. Germline CDR1 reads SEHNR; CDR2 reads FQNEAQ (reference sequence). DNA for the CDR3: TGTGCCAGCAGCGTAGTTGGCCGGGTCCCGATAGATACGCAGTATTTT. This encodes CASSVVGRVPIDTQYF.

The rearrangement links TRBV7-9 to TRBJ1-2; tentatively, D is TRBD1 (5 bases). Trimming left V 1 base short and J 7 bases short, with 16 bases between. The germline V gene has CDR1 SEHNR and CDR2 FQNEAQ (reference sequence). There are 15 residues in the CDR3. The CDR3: CASSLEGTPVTGYTF. CDR3 nucleotide sequence: TGTGCCAGCAGCTTAGAAGGGACTCCGGTTACTGGCTACACCTTC.

The V gene is TRBV7-8, the J gene TRBJ2-3; 14 bases align to TRBD2. The germline V gene encodes CDR1 SGHVS and CDR2 FQNEAQ. Trimming cost V 3 bases and J 1 base; bases outside gene matches: 9. The CDR3 extends over 19 amino acids. This CDR3 is CASSFPGLAGGDGTDTQYF. The CDR3 bases are TGTGCCAGCAGCTTCCCCGGACTAGCGGGGGGCGACGGCACAGATACGCAGTATTTT.

The V and J genes are TRBV6-1 and TRBJ2-1; D is perhaps TRBD2 (6 bases). Germline lookup yields CDR1 MNHNS and CDR2 SASEGT. The CDR3 totals 14 residues. V lost 10 bases, J lost 4 bases, and 17 bases lay in between. The CDR3, as DNA: TGTGCCATCTTGGGCGGGGTTTTGTACAATGAGCAGTTCTTC. Translation: CAILGGVLYNEQFF.

V gene TRBV21-1 combines with J gene TRBJ2-7; the DNA was not used to check the table's D call, TRBD2. TRBV21-1 is annotated as a pseudogene. This CDR3 comprises 15 residues. The CDR3 DNA sequence: TGTGCCAGCAGCAAAGGTCGAGGCCTAACCTACGAGCAGTACTTC. This encodes CASSKGRGLTYEQYF.

This clone was recorded a few times. V gene TRBV19 combines with J gene TRBJ2-2; 10 positions match TRBD2. Looked up from germline, CDR1 is LNHDA and CDR2 is SQIVND (reference sequence). The CDR3 contains 21 residues. V lost 5 bases, J lost 0 bases, and 18 bases stayed unmatched. This CDR3 reads CASSQASGSSRPDSNTGELFF. CDR3 DNA: TGTGCCAGTAGTCAGGCTAGCGGGAGCTCTCGACCCGACTCGAACACCGGGGAGCTGTTTTTT.

In its sample, this clone was seen a few times. The chain uses TRBV6-1 and TRBJ2-2; weak D call: TRBD1 (5 bases). The CDR3 is 14 residues long. The germline CDR1 and CDR2 sequences are MNHNS and SASEGT. V was shortened by 7 bases and J by 3 bases, with 12 bases between the two germline ends. The DNA for the CDR3 is TGTGCCAGCACCCTTAAAGGGGACACCGGGGAGCTGTTTTTT. Its translation: CASTLKGDTGELFF.

The J gene is TRBJ1-5, the V gene TRBV19; D gene ambiguous. Germline loops: CDR1 LNHDA, CDR2 SQIVND (reference sequence). CDR3 length: 13 amino acids. V was trimmed by 5 bases and J by 6 bases, leaving 11 bases between them. The CDR3 DNA reads as TGTGCCAGTAGTCACCTCTCAGGTCAGCCCCAGCATTTT. This gives the protein CASSHLSGQPQHF.

The V and J genes are TRBV19 and TRBJ2-7; 7 positions match TRBD1. This CDR3 contains 14 residues. V lost 7 bases to trimming and J lost 2 bases; unmatched junction nucleotides: 8. Germline V gene lookup returns CDR1 LNHDA and CDR2 SQIVND (reference sequence). The CDR3, as DNA: TGTGCCAGTACCCCCGGGACAGAGCCCTACGAGCAGTACTTC. This codes for CASTPGTEPYEQYF.

This clone occurred a few times. The chain has TRBV6-1 and TRBJ2-6; possibly TRBD2 for D (5 bases). CDR1 and CDR2 (germline): MNHNS, SASEGT. This CDR3 is built from 14 residues. The CDR3 region is CSVGDHSGANVLTF. In DNA, the CDR3 is TGTTCCGTCGGGGATCACTCTGGGGCCAACGTCCTGACTTTC.

The rearrangement links TRBV6-5 to TRBJ1-5; 8 bases map to TRBD1. CDR3 length: 13 residues. The J segment lost 3 bases and the V segment lost 7 bases, leaving 2 bases of the junction unmatched. Germline-derived CDR1 and CDR2 are MNHEY and SVGAGI. This CDR3 is CASMQGANQPQHF. Written as DNA, the CDR3 is TGTGCCAGCATGCAGGGGGCCAATCAGCCCCAGCATTTT.

This clone was observed a single time. This sequence joins TRBV29-1 and TRBJ2-1; tentatively, D is TRBD1 (5 bases). CDR3 size: 15 residues. The germline CDR1 and CDR2 sequences are SQVTM and ANQGSEA. V lost 4 bases and J lost 3, with 16 bases in between. The CDR3 protein is CSVAGAQGLYNEQFF. The CDR3 nucleotides read TGCAGCGTTGCTGGGGCCCAGGGCCTCTACAATGAGCAGTTCTTC.

This rearrangement joins TRBV19 to TRBJ1-1; unclear D gene. The germline V gene encodes CDR1 LNHDA and CDR2 SQIVND (reference sequence). This CDR3 has 13 residues. Trimming stripped 9 bases from V and 4 bases from J, with 15 bases between. The CDR3 spells CASTWASTTEAFF. CDR3 nucleotides: TGTGCCAGCACTTGGGCCTCGACCACTGAAGCTTTCTTT.

The chain carries TRBV5-6 and TRBJ2-1; possible D gene TRBD2, 5 bases. V was cut by 4 bases and J by 2 bases, with 22 bases left in between. The CDR3 contains 18 residues. The germline V gene encodes CDR1 SGHDT and CDR2 YYEEEE. CDR3 in DNA: TGTGCCAGCAGCCAGGAGGTTCTAGGCTTCGGGGCCTACAATGAGCAGTTCTTC. Protein product: CASSQEVLGFGAYNEQFF.

The chain has TRBV11-2 and TRBJ2-5; 9 bases match TRBD2. Germline V gives CDR1 SGHAT, CDR2 FQNNGV. The CDR3 extends over 15 amino acids. V was pared by 0 bases and J by 5 bases, with 4 bases of the junction left unmatched. CDR3 residues: CASSLELAGAETQYF. The DNA for the CDR3 is TGTGCCAGCAGCTTAGAACTAGCGGGTGCTGAGACCCAGTACTTC.

The chain links TRBV15 to TRBJ2-7; tentatively, D is TRBD1 (6 bases). This CDR3 region has 15 residues. Trimming left V 0 bases short and J 3 bases short, with 12 bases between. Germline V gives CDR1 LNHNV, CDR2 YYDKDF (reference sequence). CDR3: CATSREAGEGYEQYF. The CDR3 DNA is TGTGCCACCAGCAGAGAGGCAGGGGAAGGCTACGAGCAGTACTTC.

The V gene is TRBV2, the J gene TRBJ2-1; D is ambiguous. The germline V and J ends were trimmed by 2 bases and 0 bases, with 14 bases remaining between them. Germline CDR1 reads SNHLY; CDR2 reads FYNNEI. The CDR3 loop spans 17 amino acids. The CDR3 protein is CASSEFGSVGSYNEQFF. The CDR3 nucleotides are TGTGCCAGCAGTGAATTCGGGTCGGTAGGCTCCTACAATGAGCAGTTCTTC. Complete variable domain (other parts from reference TRBV2 and TRBJ2-1): EPEVTQTPSHQVTQMGQEVILRCVPISNHLYFYWYRQILGQKVEFLVSFYNNEISEKSEIFDDQFSVERPDGSNFTLKIRSTKLEDSAMYFCASSEFGSVGSYNEQFFGPGTRLTVL.

In its sample, this clone was seen once. This chain links TRBV9 with TRBJ2-2; D is unclear. V lost 0 bases, J lost 0 bases, and 9 bases lay in between. The CDR3 sequence is 16 residues long. In germline, CDR1 is SGDLS, CDR2 YYNGEE. The CDR3, as DNA: TGTGCCAGCAGCGTAGAGTTTGGAGCGAACACCGGGGAGCTGTTTTTT. It translates to CASSVEFGANTGELFF.

V and J are TRBV27 and TRBJ2-1, with 7 nucleotides matching TRBD1. Germline CDR1 reads MNHEY; CDR2 reads SMNVEV (reference sequence). Trimming at V came to 5 bases and at J to 2 bases, leaving 3 bases not matched to a gene. The CDR3 runs to 14 residues. CDR3 nucleotide sequence: TGTGCCAGCAGTCCCCAGGGGGCCTACAATGAGCAGTTCTTC. Encoded protein: CASSPQGAYNEQFF.

The chain couples TRBV23-1 to TRBJ2-2, with D perhaps matching TRBD2 (6 bases). Being an ORF, TRBV23-1 has a function that is uncertain. The germline V and J ends were trimmed by 8 bases and 4 bases, with 11 bases remaining between them. This CDR3 has 13 residues. The CDR3 is CASGGGSTGELFF. The DNA of the CDR3 is TGCGCCAGCGGGGGAGGAAGCACCGGGGAGCTGTTTTTT.

This chain uses TRBV2 with TRBJ2-1, with D perhaps TRBD1 (5 bases). The CDR3 length is 13 residues. From germline, CDR1 is SNHLY and CDR2 FYNNEI. Trimming cost V 4 bases and J 6 bases, with 10 bases left between them. Written as DNA, the CDR3 is TGTGCCAGCAGTGGATACCAGGGCAATGAGCAGTTCTTC. Translated, it gives CASSGYQGNEQFF.

In this sample, this clone turned up once. This rearrangement joins TRBV11-2 to TRBJ1-3; TRBD1 might be the D (6 bases). The CDR3 is 14 residues long. CDR1 and CDR2 (germline): SGHAT, FQNNGV. V was cut by 3 bases and J by 4 bases, with 10 bases left in between. The CDR3 protein is CASSLTGLGNTIYF. The CDR3, as DNA: TGTGCCAGCAGCTTGACAGGTCTCGGAAACACCATATATTTT.

This chain connects TRBV30 to TRBJ2-5; D is unresolved. The V end was cut by 6 bases, the J end by 5 bases, with 7 bases between. The CDR3 loop spans 10 amino acids. Germline V gene lookup returns CDR1 GTSNPN and CDR2 SVGIG (reference sequence). The CDR3 here is CACFGETQYF. For the CDR3, the DNA is TGTGCCTGTTTCGGGGAGACCCAGTACTTC. The whole variable domain, filled in from reference TRBV30 and TRBJ2-5, reads SQTIHQWPATLVQPVGSPLSLECTVEGTSNPNLYWYRQAAGRGLQLLFYSVGIGQISSEVPQNLSASRPQDRQFILSSKKLLLSDSGFYLCACFGETQYFGPGTRLLVL.